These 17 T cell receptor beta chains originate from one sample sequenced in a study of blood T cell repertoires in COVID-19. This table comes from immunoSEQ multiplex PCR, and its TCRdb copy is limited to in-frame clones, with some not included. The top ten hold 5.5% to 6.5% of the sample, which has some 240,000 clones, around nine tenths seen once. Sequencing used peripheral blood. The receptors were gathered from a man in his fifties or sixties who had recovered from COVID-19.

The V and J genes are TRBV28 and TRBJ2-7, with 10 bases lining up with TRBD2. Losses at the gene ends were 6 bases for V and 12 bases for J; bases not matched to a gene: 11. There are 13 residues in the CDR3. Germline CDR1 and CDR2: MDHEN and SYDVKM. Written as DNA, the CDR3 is TGTGCCAGCAGAACCAGCGGGAGGGTGCAAACGTACTTC. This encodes CASRTSGRVQTYF.

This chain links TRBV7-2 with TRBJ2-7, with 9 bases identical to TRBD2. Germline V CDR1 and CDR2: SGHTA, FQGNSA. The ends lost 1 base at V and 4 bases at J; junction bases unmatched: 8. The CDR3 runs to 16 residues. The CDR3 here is CASSLGISGSTYEQYF. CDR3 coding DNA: TGTGCCAGCAGCTTAGGTATTAGCGGGAGTACATACGAGCAGTACTTC.

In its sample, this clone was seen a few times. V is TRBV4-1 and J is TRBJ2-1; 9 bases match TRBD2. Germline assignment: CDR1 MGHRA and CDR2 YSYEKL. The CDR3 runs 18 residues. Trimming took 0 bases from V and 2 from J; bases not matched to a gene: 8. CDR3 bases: TGCGCCAGCAGCCAAGATGGAAGCGGGAGGCCGCCCTACAATGAGCAGTTCTTC. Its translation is CASSQDGSGRPPYNEQFF.

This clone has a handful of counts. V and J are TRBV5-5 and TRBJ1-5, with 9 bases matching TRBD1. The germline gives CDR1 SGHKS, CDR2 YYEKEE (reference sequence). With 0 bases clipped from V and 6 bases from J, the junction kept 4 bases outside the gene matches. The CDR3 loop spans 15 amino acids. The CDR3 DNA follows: TGTGCCAGCAGCTTGGAACAGGGGGCGCGTCAGCCCCAGCATTTT. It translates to CASSLEQGARQPQHF. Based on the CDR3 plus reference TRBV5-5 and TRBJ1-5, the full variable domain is DAGVTQSPTHLIKTRGQQVTLRCSPISGHKSVSWYQQVLGQGPQFIFQYYEKEERGRGNFPDRFSARQFPNYSSELNVNALLLGDSALYLCASSLEQGARQPQHFGDGTRLSIL.

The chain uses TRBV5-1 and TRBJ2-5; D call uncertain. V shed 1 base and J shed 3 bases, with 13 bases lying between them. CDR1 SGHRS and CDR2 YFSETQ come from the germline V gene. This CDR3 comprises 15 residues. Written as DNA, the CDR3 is TGCGCCAGCAGCTTGAACGGTGACGGAGAAGAGACCCAGTACTTC. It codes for CASSLNGDGEETQYF.

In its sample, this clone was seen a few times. The CDR3 region has the DNA TGTGCCACCAGTCCAAGTCCGGGACAGGGTAAAGACACTGAAGCTTTCTTT. This encodes CATSPSPGQGKDTEAFF. The chain recombines TRBV24-1 with TRBJ1-1; 9 nucleotides align to TRBD1. Trimming removed 6 bases from V and 3 bases from J; junction bases left unmatched: 13. In germline, CDR1 is KGHDR, CDR2 SFDVKD. The CDR3 is 17 residues long.

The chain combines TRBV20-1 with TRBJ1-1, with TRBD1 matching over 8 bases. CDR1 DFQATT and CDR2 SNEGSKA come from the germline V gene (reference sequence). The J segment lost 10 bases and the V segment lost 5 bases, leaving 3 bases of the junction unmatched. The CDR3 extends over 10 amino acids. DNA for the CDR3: TGCAGTGCTGGACAGGGTAGAGCTTTCTTT. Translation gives CSAGQGRAFF.

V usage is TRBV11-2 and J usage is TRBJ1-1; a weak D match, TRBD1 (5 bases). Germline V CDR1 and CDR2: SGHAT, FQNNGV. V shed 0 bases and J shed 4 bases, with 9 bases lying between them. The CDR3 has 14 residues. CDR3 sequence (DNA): TGTGCCAGCAGCTTAGATCGGGGGGGCACTGAAGCTTTCTTT. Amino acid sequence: CASSLDRGGTEAFF.

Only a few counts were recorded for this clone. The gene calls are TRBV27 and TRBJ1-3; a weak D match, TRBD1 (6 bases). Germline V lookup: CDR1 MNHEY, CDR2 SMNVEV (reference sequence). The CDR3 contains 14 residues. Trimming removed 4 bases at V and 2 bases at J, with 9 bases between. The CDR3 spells CASSSSGAGNTIYF. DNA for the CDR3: TGTGCCAGCAGTTCTTCAGGGGCTGGAAACACCATATATTTT.

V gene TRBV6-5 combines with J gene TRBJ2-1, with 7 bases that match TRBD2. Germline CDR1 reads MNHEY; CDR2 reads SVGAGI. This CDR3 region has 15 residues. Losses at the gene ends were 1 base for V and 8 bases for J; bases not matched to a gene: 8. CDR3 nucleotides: TGTGCCAGCAGTTACTTCCGGACTAGTAGCGATGAGCAGTTCTTC. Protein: CASSYFRTSSDEQFF.

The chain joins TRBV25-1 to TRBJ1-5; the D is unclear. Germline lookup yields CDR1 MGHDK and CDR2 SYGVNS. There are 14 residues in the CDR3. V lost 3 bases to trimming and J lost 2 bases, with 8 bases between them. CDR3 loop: CASSDLPGNQPQHF. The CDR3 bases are TGTGCCAGCAGTGATTTGCCAGGCAATCAGCCCCAGCATTTT.

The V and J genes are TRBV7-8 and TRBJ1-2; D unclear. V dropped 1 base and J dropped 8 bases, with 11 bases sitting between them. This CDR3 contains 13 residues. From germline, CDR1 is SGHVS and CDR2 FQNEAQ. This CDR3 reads CASSLDSSTGYTF. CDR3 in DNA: TGTGCCAGCAGCTTAGACAGCTCGACGGGCTACACCTTC.

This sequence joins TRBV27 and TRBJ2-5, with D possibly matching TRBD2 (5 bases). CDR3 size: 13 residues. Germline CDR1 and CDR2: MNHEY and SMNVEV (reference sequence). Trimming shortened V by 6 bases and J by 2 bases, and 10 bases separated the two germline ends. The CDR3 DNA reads TGTGCCAGCAGAGGGAGAGAACAAGAGACCCAGTACTTC. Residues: CASRGREQETQYF.

CDR3 nucleotide sequence: TGTGCCAGCAGCGGGACTAGCGGGAGTTATGAGCAGTTCTTC. Encoded protein: CASSGTSGSYEQFF. V and J are TRBV7-2 and TRBJ2-1, with 14 bases fitting TRBD2. Looked up from germline, CDR1 is SGHTA and CDR2 is FQGNSA. J lost 8 bases, V lost 5 bases, and 2 bases had no gene match. There are 14 residues in the CDR3. Complete variable domain (other parts from reference TRBV7-2 and TRBJ2-1): GAGVSQSPSNKVTEKGKDVELRCDPISGHTALYWYRQSLGQGLEFLIYFQGNSAPDKSGLPSDRFSAERTGGSVSTLTIQRTQQEDSAVYLCASSGTSGSYEQFFGPGTRLTVL.

The CDR3 loop reads CASTLSGGNTEAFF. The CDR3, as DNA: TGTGCCAGCACCCTCTCAGGGGGGAACACTGAAGCTTTCTTT. The rearrangement links TRBV2 to TRBJ1-1, with TRBD1 matching over 7 bases. The CDR3 is 14 amino acids. Looked up from germline, CDR1 is SNHLY and CDR2 is FYNNEI. After removal of 7 bases from V and 1 base from J, the junction contained 6 bases not matched to a gene.

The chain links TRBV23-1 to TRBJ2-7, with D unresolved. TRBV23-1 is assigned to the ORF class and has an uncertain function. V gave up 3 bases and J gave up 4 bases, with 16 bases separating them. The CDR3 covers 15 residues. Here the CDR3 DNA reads TGCGCCAGCAGTCAGGGTCTCCCTAGGTCATACGAGCAGTACTTC. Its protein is CASSQGLPRSYEQYF.

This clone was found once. The CDR3 loop is CASSLGQGARAIYF. For the CDR3, the DNA is TGTGCCAGCAGCCTGGGACAGGGGGCAAGGGCCATATATTTT. This chain joins TRBV7-9 and TRBJ1-3; 12 nucleotides agree with TRBD1. This CDR3 spans 14 amino acids. Unmatched junction bases numbered 7, after V lost 5 bases and J lost 11 bases. Germline CDR1 reads SEHNR; CDR2 reads FQNEAQ (reference sequence).